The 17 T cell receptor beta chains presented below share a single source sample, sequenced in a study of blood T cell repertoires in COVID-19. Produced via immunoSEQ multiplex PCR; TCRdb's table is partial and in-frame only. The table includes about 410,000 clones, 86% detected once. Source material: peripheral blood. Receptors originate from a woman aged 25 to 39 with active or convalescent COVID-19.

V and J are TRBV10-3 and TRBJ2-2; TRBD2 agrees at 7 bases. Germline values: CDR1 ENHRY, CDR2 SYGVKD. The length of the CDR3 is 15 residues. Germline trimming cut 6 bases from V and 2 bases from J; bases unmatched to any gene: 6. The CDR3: CAIRSSSGNTGELFF. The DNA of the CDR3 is TGTGCCATCAGAAGTTCTAGCGGAAACACCGGGGAGCTGTTTTTT.

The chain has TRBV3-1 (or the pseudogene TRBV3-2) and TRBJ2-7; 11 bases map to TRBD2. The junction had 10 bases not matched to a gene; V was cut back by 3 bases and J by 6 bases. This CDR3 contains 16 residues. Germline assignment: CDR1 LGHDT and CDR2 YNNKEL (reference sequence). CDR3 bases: TGTGCCAGCAGCCAGTCAACTAGCGGGAGAGGGCGCGAGCAGTACTTC. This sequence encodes CASSQSTSGRGREQYF.

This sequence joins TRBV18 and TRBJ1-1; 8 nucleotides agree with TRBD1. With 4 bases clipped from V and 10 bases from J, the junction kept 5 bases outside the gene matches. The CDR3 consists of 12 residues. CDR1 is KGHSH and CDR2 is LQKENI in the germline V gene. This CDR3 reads CASSQTTGGAFF. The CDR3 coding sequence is TGTGCCAGCTCACAGACTACAGGGGGAGCTTTCTTT.

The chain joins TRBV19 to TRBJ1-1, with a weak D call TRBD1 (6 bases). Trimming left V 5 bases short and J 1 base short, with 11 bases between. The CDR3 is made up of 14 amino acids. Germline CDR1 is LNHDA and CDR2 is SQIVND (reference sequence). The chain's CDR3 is CASSLGHRNTEAFF. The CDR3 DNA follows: TGTGCCAGTAGTTTGGGACACCGGAACACTGAAGCTTTCTTT.

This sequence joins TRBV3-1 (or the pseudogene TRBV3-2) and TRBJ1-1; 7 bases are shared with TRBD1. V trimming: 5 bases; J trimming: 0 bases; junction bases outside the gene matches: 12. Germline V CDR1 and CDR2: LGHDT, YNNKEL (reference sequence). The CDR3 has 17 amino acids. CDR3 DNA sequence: TGTGCCAGCAGCAGCCTGACAGGGACAGCACTGAACACTGAAGCTTTCTTT. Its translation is CASSSLTGTALNTEAFF.

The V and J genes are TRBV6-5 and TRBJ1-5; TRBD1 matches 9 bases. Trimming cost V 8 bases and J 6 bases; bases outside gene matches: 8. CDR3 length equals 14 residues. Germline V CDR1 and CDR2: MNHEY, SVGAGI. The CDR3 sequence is CASGPQGASQPQHF. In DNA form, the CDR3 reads TGTGCCAGCGGACCACAGGGGGCGAGTCAGCCCCAGCATTTT.

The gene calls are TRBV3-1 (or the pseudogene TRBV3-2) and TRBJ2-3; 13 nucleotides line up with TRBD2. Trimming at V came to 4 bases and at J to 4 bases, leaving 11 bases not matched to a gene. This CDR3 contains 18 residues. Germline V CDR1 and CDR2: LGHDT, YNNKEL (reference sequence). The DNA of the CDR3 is TGTGCCAGCAGCCCCGCCCTCTTACTAGCGGGAGGGTCAGATACGCAGTATTTT. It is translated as CASSPALLLAGGSDTQYF.

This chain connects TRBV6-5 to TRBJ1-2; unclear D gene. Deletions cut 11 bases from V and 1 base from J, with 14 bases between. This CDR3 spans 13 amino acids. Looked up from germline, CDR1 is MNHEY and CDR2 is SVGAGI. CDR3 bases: TGTGCCGCTGCACGGAGCGTTAACTATGGCTACACCTTC. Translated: CAAARSVNYGYTF.

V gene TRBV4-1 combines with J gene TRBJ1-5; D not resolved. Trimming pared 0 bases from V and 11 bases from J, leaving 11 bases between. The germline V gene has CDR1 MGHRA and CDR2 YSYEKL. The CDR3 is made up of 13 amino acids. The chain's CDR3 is CASSQDPNASQHF. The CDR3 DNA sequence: TGCGCCAGCAGCCAAGACCCGAATGCGTCCCAGCATTTT.

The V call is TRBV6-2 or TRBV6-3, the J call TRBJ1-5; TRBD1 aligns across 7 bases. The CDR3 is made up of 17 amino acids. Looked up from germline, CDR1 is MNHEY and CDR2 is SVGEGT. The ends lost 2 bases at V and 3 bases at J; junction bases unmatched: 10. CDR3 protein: CASSYRQGNLDNQPQHF. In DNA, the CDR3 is TGTGCCAGCAGTTACCGACAGGGAAATCTGGACAATCAGCCCCAGCATTTT.

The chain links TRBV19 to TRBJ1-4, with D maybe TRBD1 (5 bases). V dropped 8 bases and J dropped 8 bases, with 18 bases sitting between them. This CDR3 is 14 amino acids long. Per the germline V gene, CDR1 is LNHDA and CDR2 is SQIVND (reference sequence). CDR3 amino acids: CASGDRGRREKLFF. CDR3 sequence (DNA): TGTGCCAGTGGCGATCGGGGGAGAAGAGAAAAACTGTTTTTT.

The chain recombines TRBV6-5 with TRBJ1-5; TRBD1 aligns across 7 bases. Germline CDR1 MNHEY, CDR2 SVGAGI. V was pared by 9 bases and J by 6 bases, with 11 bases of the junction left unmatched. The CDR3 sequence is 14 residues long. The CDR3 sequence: CARTTGLGGQPQHF. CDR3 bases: TGTGCCAGGACGACAGGGTTAGGAGGTCAGCCCCAGCATTTT.

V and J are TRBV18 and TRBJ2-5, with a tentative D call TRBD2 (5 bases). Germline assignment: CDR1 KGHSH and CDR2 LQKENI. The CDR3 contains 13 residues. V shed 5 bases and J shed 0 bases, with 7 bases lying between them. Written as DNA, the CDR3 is TGTGCCAGCTCAGAGCGGAACCAAGAGACCCAGTACTTC. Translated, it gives CASSERNQETQYF.

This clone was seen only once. CDR3 amino acids: CSVVLTLATLYEQYF. CDR3 sequence (DNA): TGCAGCGTTGTATTAACGCTAGCAACCCTCTACGAGCAGTACTTC. The chain uses TRBV29-1 and TRBJ2-7; D possibly corresponds to TRBD2 (5 bases). V lost 4 bases and J 3 bases, leaving 19 bases between the germline ends. The CDR3 spans 15 residues. Germline V gene lookup returns CDR1 SQVTM and CDR2 ANQGSEA.

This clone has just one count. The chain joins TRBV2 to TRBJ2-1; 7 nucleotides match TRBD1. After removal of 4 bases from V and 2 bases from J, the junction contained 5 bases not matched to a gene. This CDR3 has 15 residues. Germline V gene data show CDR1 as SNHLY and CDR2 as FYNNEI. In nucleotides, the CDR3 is TGTGCCAGCAGTGGAGTAGGGGGCGCCTACAATGAGCAGTTCTTC. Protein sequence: CASSGVGGAYNEQFF.

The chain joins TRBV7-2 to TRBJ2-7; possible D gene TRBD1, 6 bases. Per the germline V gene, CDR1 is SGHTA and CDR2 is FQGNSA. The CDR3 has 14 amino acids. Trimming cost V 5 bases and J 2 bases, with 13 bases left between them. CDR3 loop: CASSAEQGPYEQYF. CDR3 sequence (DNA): TGTGCCAGCAGCGCGGAACAGGGCCCCTACGAGCAGTACTTC.

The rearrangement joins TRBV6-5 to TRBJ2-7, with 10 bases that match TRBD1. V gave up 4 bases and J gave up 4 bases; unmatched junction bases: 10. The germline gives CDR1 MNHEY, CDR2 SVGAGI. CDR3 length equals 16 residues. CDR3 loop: CASSLDPGQGPYEQYF. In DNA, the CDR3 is TGTGCCAGCAGTTTGGACCCGGGACAGGGGCCTTACGAGCAGTACTTC.